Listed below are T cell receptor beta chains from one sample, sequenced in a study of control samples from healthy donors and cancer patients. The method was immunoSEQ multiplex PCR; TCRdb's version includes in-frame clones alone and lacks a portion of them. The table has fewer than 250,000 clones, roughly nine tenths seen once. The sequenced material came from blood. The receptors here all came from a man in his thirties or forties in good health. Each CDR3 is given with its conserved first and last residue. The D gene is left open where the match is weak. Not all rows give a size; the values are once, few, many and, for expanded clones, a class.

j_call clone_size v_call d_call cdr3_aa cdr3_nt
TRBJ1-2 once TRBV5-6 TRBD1 CASSHRDRPNYGYTF TGTGCCAGCAGCCACCGGGACAGGCCTAACTATGGCTACACCTTC
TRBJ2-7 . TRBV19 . CASSLGFSYEQYF TGTGCCAGTAGTCTTGGGTTTTCCTACGAGCAGTACTTC
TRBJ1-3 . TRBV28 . CASSFLLGTFSSGNTIYF TGTGCCAGCAGTTTTTTATTGGGCACCTTCTCGTCTGGAAACACCATATATTTT
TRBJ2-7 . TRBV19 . CASNTGLESYEQYF TGTGCCAGTAATACAGGGCTTGAATCCTACGAGCAGTACTTC
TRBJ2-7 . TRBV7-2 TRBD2 CASSLGSGGVYEQYF TGTGCCAGCAGCTTAGGGAGCGGGGGGGTCTACGAGCAGTACTTC
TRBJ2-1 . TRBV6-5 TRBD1 CASSRDSNEQFF TGTGCCAGCAGTAGGGACAGCAATGAGCAGTTCTTC
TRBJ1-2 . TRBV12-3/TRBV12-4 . CASSLGGFYGYTF TGTGCCAGCAGTTTGGGGGGTTTCTATGGCTACACCTTC
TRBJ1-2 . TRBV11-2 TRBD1 CASSLNEIQGARGYTF TGTGCCAGCAGCCTAAACGAAATACAGGGGGCGAGAGGCTACACCTTC
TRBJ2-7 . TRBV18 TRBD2 CASSPRSLAGRLSEQYF TGTGCCAGCTCACCCCGTTCCCTAGCGGGGCGGCTCAGCGAGCAGTACTTC
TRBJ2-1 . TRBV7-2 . CASSLIAGFDEQFF TGTGCCAGCAGCTTAATTGCAGGGTTCGATGAGCAGTTCTTC
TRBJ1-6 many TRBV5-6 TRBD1 CASSLTGGGNNSPLHF TGTGCCAGCAGCTTGACAGGGGGCGGGAATAATTCACCCCTCCACTTT
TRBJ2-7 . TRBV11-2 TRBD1 CASSFDRVGIKESSYEQYF TGTGCCAGCAGCTTTGACAGGGTCGGCATTAAGGAGAGCTCCTACGAGCAGTACTTC
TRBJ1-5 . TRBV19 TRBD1 CASRHTGGREQPQHF TGTGCCAGTAGGCACACAGGGGGCAGAGAGCAGCCCCAGCATTTT
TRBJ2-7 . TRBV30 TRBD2 CAWSVQVAGGEQYF TGTGCCTGGAGTGTACAAGTAGCGGGGGGTGAGCAGTACTTC
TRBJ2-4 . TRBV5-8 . CASSLGQGNGIQYF TGTGCCAGCAGCTTGGGCCAGGGCAATGGCATTCAGTACTTC
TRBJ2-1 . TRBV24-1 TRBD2 CATSDFASGGADEQFF TGTGCCACCAGTGATTTTGCTAGCGGGGGGGCCGATGAGCAGTTCTTC
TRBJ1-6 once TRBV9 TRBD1 CASSVDRQGGNSPLHF TGTGCCAGCAGCGTTGATCGGCAGGGGGGTAATTCACCCCTCCACTTT
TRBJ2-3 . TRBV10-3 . CAISEYNTNTQYF TGTGCCATCAGTGAATATAACACCAATACGCAGTATTTT
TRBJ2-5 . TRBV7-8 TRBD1 CASSLAAGGFQETQYF TGTGCCAGCAGCTTAGCGGCAGGGGGATTCCAAGAGACCCAGTACTTC
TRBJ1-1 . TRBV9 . CASSLGGGTEAFF TGTGCCAGCAGCCTTGGGGGGGGCACTGAAGCTTTCTTT
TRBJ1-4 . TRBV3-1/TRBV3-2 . CASTQGSFATNEKLFF TGTGCCAGCACTCAGGGGTCCTTTGCAACTAATGAAAAACTGTTTTTT
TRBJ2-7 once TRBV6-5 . CASRHGQTAYEQYF TGTGCCAGCAGGCACGGACAGACGGCGTACGAGCAGTACTTC
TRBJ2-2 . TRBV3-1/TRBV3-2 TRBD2 CASSLGLAVNTGELFF TGTGCCAGCAGCCTAGGGCTAGCGGTGAACACCGGGGAGCTGTTTTTT
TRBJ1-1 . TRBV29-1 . CSVLRGKAFF TGCAGCGTCTTGAGAGGGAAGGCTTTCTTT
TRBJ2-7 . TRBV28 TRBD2 CASRSTSGLHEQYF TGTGCCAGCAGATCGACTAGCGGGCTGCACGAGCAGTACTTC
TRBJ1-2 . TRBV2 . CVGTETEFYGYTF TGTGTAGGAACAGAAACGGAATTCTATGGCTACACCTTC
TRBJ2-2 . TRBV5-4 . CASSFRGGELFF TGTGCCAGCAGCTTCAGGGGAGGGGAGCTGTTTTTT
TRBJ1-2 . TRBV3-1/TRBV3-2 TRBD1 CASSRGSGAAGGNYGYTF TGTGCCAGCAGCCGAGGGTCTGGCGCGGCAGGGGGTAACTATGGCTACACCTTC
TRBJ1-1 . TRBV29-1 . CSVDKGVGTEAFF TGCAGCGTTGATAAGGGCGTGGGCACTGAAGCTTTCTTT
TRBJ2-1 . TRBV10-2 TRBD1 CASRTTAGTGGRSSYNEQFF TGCGCCAGCAGGACCACCGCCGGGACAGGGGGCAGAAGCTCCTACAATGAGCAGTTCTTC
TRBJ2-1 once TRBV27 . CASRKQGDEQFF TGTGCCAGCAGGAAACAGGGAGATGAGCAGTTCTTC
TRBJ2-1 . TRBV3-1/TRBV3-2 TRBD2 CASSRTSGGNEQFF TGTGCCAGCAGCCGGACTAGCGGGGGGAATGAGCAGTTCTTC
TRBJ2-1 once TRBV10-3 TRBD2 CAISEKRLAGGIREQFF TGTGCCATCAGTGAGAAGAGACTAGCGGGGGGAATACGCGAGCAGTTCTTC
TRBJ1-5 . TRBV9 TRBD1 CASSVGTGAYSNQPQHF TGTGCCAGCAGCGTGGGGACAGGGGCGTATAGCAATCAGCCCCAGCATTTT
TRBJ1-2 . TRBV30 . CAWSVNSGYGYTF TGTGCCTGGAGTGTAAATTCGGGCTATGGCTACACCTTC
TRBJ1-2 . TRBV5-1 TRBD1 CASSGQGNGYTF TGCGCCAGCAGTGGACAGGGAAATGGCTACACCTTC
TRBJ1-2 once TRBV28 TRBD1 CASSFQDRAYGYTF TGTGCCAGCAGTTTTCAGGACAGGGCCTATGGCTACACCTTC
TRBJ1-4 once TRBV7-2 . CASSLATNEKLFF TGTGCCAGCAGCTTAGCAACTAATGAAAAACTGTTTTTT
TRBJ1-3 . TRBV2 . CASSKNWGPGNTIYF TGTGCCAGCAGTAAAAACTGGGGTCCTGGAAACACCATATATTTT
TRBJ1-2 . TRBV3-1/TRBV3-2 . CASSYGGERYGYTF TGTGCCAGCAGCTACGGGGGGGAACGGTATGGCTACACCTTC
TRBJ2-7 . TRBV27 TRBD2 CASSTSGAFSYEQYF TGTGCCAGCAGCACTAGCGGGGCCTTTTCCTACGAGCAGTACTTC
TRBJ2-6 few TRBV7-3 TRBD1 CASSAPGQGAGANVLTF TGTGCCAGCAGCGCTCCGGGACAGGGGGCTGGGGCCAACGTCCTGACTTTC
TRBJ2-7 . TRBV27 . CASSLLQGGYEQYF TGTGCCAGCAGTTTACTACAGGGCGGATACGAGCAGTACTTC
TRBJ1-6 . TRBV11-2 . CASSPIDLIRSPLHF TGTGCCAGCAGCCCGATAGATTTGATACGTTCACCCCTCCACTTT
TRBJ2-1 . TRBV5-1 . CASADHSSYNEQFF TGCGCCTCGGCAGATCATAGCTCCTACAATGAGCAGTTCTTC
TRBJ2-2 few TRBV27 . CASTSGTKNTGELFF TGTGCCAGCACCTCCGGGACAAAGAACACCGGGGAGCTGTTTTTT
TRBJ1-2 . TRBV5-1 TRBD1 CASSLGSGTEVSGYTF TGCGCCAGCAGCTTGGGGTCCGGGACAGAAGTTAGTGGCTACACCTTC
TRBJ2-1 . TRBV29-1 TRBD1 CSVEQGARNEQFF TGCAGCGTTGAACAGGGGGCGCGGAATGAGCAGTTCTTC
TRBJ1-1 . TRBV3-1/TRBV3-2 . CASSRGSGPEAFF TGTGCCAGCAGTCGGGGGTCGGGACCTGAAGCTTTCTTT
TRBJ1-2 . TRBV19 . CASSAQTQYSNGYTF TGTGCCAGTAGTGCCCAAACTCAGTACTCCAATGGCTACACCTTC